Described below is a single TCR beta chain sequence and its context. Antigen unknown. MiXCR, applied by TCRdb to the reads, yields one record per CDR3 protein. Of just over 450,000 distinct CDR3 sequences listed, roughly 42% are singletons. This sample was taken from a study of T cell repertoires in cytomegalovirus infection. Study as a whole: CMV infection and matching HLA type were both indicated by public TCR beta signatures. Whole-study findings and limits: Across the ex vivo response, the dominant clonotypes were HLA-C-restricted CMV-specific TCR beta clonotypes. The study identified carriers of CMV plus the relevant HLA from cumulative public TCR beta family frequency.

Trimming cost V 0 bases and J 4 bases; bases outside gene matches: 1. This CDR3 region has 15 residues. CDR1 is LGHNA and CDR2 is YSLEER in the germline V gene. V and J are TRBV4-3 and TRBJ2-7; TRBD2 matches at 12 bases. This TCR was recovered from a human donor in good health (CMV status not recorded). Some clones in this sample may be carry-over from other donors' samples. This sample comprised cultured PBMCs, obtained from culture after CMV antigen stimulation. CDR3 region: CASSQDLAGGYEQYF. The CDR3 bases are TGCGCCAGCAGCCAAGATCTAGCGGGAGGGTACGAGCAGTACTTC.